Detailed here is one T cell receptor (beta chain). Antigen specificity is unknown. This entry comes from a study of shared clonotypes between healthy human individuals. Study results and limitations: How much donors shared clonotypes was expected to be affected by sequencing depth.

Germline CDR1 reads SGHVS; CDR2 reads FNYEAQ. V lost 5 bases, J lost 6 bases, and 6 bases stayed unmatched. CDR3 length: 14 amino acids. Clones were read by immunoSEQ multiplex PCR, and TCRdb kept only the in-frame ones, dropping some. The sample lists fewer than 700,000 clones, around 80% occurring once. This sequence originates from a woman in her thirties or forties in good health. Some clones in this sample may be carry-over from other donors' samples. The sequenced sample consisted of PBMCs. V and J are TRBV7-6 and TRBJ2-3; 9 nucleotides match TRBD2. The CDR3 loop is CASSAGLARDTQYF. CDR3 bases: TGTGCCAGCAGCGCGGGACTAGCAAGGGATACGCAGTATTTT.